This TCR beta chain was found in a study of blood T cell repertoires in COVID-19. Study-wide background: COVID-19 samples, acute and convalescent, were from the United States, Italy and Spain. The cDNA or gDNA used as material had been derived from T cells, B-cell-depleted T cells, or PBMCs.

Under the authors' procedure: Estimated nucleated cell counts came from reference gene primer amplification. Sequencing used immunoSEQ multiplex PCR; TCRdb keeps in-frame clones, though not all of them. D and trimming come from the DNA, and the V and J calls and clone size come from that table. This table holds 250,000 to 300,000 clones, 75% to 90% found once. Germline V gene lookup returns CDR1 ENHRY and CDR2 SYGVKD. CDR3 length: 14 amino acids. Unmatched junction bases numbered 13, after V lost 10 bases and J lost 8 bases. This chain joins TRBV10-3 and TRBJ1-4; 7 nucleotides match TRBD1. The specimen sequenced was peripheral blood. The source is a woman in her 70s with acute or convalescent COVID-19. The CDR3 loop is CATGDRELGEKLFF. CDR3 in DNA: TGTGCCACAGGAGACAGGGAACTTGGCGAAAAACTGTTTTTT.